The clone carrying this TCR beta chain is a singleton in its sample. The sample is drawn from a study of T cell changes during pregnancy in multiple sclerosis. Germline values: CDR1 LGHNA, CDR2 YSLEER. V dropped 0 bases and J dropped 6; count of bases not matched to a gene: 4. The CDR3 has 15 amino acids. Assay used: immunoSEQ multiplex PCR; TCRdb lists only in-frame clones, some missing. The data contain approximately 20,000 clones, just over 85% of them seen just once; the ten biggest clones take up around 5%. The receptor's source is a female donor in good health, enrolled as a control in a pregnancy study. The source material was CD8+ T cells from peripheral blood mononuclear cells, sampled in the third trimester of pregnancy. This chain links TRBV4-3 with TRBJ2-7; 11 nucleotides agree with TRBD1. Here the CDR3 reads CASSQDRTGGSEQYF. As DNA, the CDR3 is TGCGCCAGCAGCCAAGATCGGACAGGGGGCTCCGAGCAGTACTTC.